The clone carrying this TCR beta chain has at least ten counts. TCRdb redid the calling of the 5' RACE reads with MiXCR, one entry per CDR3 protein. The sample contains around 30,000 distinct CDR3 sequences, about 24% of which appear only once. Trimming removed 3 bases from V and 1 base from J; junction bases left unmatched: 1. This CDR3 comprises 13 residues. Germline V gene lookup returns CDR1 DFQATT and CDR2 SNEGSKA (reference sequence). The sequencing input was memory CD4+ T cells sorted from blood. Subset specified: memory CD4+ T cells, CD4+CD45RO+CD25-. The chain joins TRBV20-1 to TRBJ2-3; 7 nucleotides line up with TRBD2. The receptor was derived from a female donor with breast cancer. The CDR3 DNA sequence: TGCAGTGCTAGCCTAGCGGGCACAGATACGCAGTATTTT. This gives the protein CSASLAGTDTQYF.